The rows below give T cell receptor beta chains drawn from one sample of a study of CDR3 diversity in severe acne. Using its own MiXCR run on the PCR reads, TCRdb lists one record per CDR3 protein. The table shows approximately 90,000 distinct CDR3 sequences, with 45% to 55% occurring only once. Source material: blood. Every receptor here comes from a male donor in good health, serving as a control. Each CDR3 is given with its conserved first and last residue. The order of the fields is J gene, V gene, CDR3 protein.

J: TRBJ2-7
V: TRBV6-4
CDR3: CASSTEQGYEQYF

J: TRBJ2-2
V: TRBV4-1
CDR3: CASSQDRADTMNTGELFF

J: TRBJ1-3
V: TRBV5-6
CDR3: CASSLTAGAGNTIYF

J: TRBJ1-2
V: TRBV3-1
CDR3: CASSPDRVYGYTF

J: TRBJ2-1
V: TRBV12-5
CDR3: CASGLPPTSGRADSYNEQFF

J: TRBJ2-7
V: TRBV9
CDR3: CASSVVGKRPYEQYF

J: TRBJ1-5
V: TRBV2
CDR3: CASSGRLYSNQPQHF

J: TRBJ2-7
V: TRBV6-5
CDR3: CASSYSPTGGFEQYF

J: TRBJ2-7
V: TRBV3-1
CDR3: CASSHTKDAGGSSYDQYF

J: TRBJ1-1
V: TRBV15
CDR3: CATSRSGNTEAFF

J: TRBJ2-3
V: TRBV24-1
CDR3: CATSDPRPGGSTDTQYF

J: TRBJ1-5
V: TRBV20-1
CDR3: CSAVQGGSQPQHF

J: TRBJ2-7
V: TRBV5-1
CDR3: CARTGADSYEQYF

J: TRBJ1-2
V: TRBV29-1
CDR3: CSVEDVHISYGYTF

J: TRBJ2-7
V: TRBV7-9
CDR3: CASSFMWEQYF

J: TRBJ2-7
V: TRBV3-1
CDR3: CASSQRIAGGAGEQYF

J: TRBJ2-3
V: TRBV9
CDR3: CASSVAFSGGASTDTQYF

J: TRBJ1-5
V: TRBV27
CDR3: CASSLTGPSQPQHF

J: TRBJ2-7
V: TRBV12-3/TRBV12-4
CDR3: CASSPFNHYEQYF

J: TRBJ2-3
V: TRBV19
CDR3: CASSMQGWTDTQYF

J: TRBJ2-7
V: TRBV7-9
CDR3: CASSLGTGQVSHYEQYF